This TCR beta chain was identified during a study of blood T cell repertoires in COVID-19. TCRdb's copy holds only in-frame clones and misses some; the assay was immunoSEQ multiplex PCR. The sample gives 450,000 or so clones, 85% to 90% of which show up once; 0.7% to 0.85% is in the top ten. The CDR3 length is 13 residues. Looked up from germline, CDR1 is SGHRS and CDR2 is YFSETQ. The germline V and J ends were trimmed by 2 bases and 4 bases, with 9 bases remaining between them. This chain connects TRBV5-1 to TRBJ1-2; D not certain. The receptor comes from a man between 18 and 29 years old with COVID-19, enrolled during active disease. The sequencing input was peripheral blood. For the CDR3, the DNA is TGCGCCAGCAGCTTATCAGGACTCTATGGCTACACCTTC. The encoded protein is CASSLSGLYGYTF.